One and the same sample provided the 14 T cell receptor beta chains below, sequenced in a study of T cells in Graves' hyperthyroidism and ophthalmopathy. Amplified TCR beta CDR3 regions came from RNA transcripts. When the TCR CDR3 underwent first-round RT-PCR, the HTBI primer set was used. MiXCR, run by TCRdb on the multiplex PCR reads, gives a single entry per CDR3 protein. The table has a few hundred thousand distinct CDR3 sequences, roughly 20% seen once. The sample taken for sequencing was blood. The receptor source for this set is a man between 18 and 35 years old with Graves' hyperthyroidism.

This chain uses TRBV29-1 with TRBJ2-7; 10 bases are a match to TRBD2. V was pared by 4 bases and J by 4 bases, with 13 bases of the junction left unmatched. CDR3 length: 16 amino acids. The germline V gene has CDR1 SQVTM and CDR2 ANQGSEA. The CDR3 sequence is CSVVPFAASGSYEQYF. The CDR3 DNA is TGCAGCGTTGTTCCCTTCGCGGCTAGCGGGAGTTACGAGCAGTACTTC.

This clonotype was recorded at least ten times. The V gene is TRBV15, the J gene TRBJ2-5; D not certain. This CDR3 has 15 amino acids. Per germline, CDR1 LNHNV and CDR2 YYDKDF (reference sequence). V lost 3 bases and J 5 bases, leaving 16 bases between the germline ends. The CDR3 is CATSRSTHGWETQYF. DNA for the CDR3: TGTGCCACCAGCAGGTCGACACATGGGTGGGAGACCCAGTACTTC.

The chain combines TRBV12-3 or TRBV12-4 with TRBJ2-7; TRBD2 agrees at 10 bases. The CDR3 is 15 amino acids. V was clipped by 5 bases and J by 3 bases; unmatched bases: 7. CDR3 bases: TGTGCCAGCAGTCCATACTTAGCGGGGGGCTACGAGCAGTACTTC. This translates into CASSPYLAGGYEQYF.

As for this clonotype: A much larger clone is a single base away; this may be a read error. This sequence joins TRBV4-1 and TRBJ1-2; 8 bases match TRBD1. This CDR3 region has 14 residues. After removal of 1 base from V and 9 bases from J, the junction contained 7 bases not matched to a gene. The germline V gene has CDR1 MGHRA and CDR2 YSYEKL. DNA of the CDR3: TGCGCCAGCAGCCAAGCGGACAGGGTTATAAGCTACACCTTC. It codes for CASSQADRVISYTF.

The chain links TRBV4-1 to TRBJ1-5; 8 positions match TRBD1. Germline CDR1 MGHRA, CDR2 YSYEKL. V was pared by 1 base and J by 9 bases, with 8 bases of the junction left unmatched. CDR3 size: 15 residues. CDR3 bases: TGCGCCAGCAGCCAAGTGGGGACAGGCGATTGGCCCCAGCATTTT. It encodes CASSQVGTGDWPQHF.

This clonotype has at least ten counts. The chain combines TRBV7-8 with TRBJ2-7; TRBD1 agrees at 8 bases. V shed 5 bases and J 4 bases; nucleotides not matched to a gene: 10. Germline CDR1 reads SGHVS; CDR2 reads FQNEAQ. The CDR3 is made up of 15 amino acids. CDR3 sequence reads: CASSPGTGIGYEQYF. CDR3 bases: TGTGCCAGCAGCCCCGGGACAGGAATTGGGTACGAGCAGTACTTC.

This clonotype was seen at least ten times. The J gene is TRBJ2-7, the V gene TRBV3-1; 12 positions match TRBD2. CDR1 is LGHDT, CDR2 YNNKEL, per germline (reference sequence). This CDR3 is built from 16 residues. J was trimmed by 3 bases and V by 1 base; bases with no gene match: 4. CDR3 DNA: TGTGCCAGCAGCCAAGGGGGACTAGCGGGCCTCTACGAGCAGTACTTC. Its translation: CASSQGGLAGLYEQYF.

In this sample, this clonotype turned up a few times. As DNA, the CDR3 is TGTGCCAGCAACCCCCGGGGGCTCAATTACGAGCAGTACTTC. Translating gives CASNPRGLNYEQYF. This chain uses TRBV6-2 or TRBV6-3 with TRBJ2-7; the D call may be TRBD1 or TRBD2 (6 bases each). The germline CDR1 and CDR2 sequences are MNHEY and SVGEGT. This CDR3 spans 14 amino acids. Trimming removed 7 bases at V and 4 bases at J, with 17 bases between.

This clonotype was seen ten or more times. Without the conserved terminal phenylalanine or tryptophan, this CDR3 likely stems from a read error. This chain connects TRBV12-3 or TRBV12-4 to TRBJ1-2; 7 bases are a match to TRBD1. There are 13 residues in the CDR3. V lost 2 bases to trimming and J lost 7 bases; unmatched junction nucleotides: 4. The CDR3 DNA is TGTGCCAGCAGTTTAACAGGGGAGGCTGGCTACACCTCC. Amino acid sequence: CASSLTGEAGYTS.

This clonotype turned up a few times. The rearrangement links TRBV19 to TRBJ2-3, with D possibly TRBD2 on 6 matching bases. The germline CDR1 and CDR2 sequences are LNHDA and SQIVND (reference sequence). CDR3 length: 15 amino acids. The V end lost 1 base, the J end lost 2 bases, and 10 bases lay between the germline ends. As DNA, the CDR3 is TGTGCCAGTAGTATAGTCGCGGGAAACACAGATACGCAGTATTTT. This encodes CASSIVAGNTDTQYF. Looking up the rest from reference TRBV19 and TRBJ2-3 gives the full variable domain: DGGITQSPKYLFRKEGQNVTLSCEQNLNHDAMYWYRQDPGQGLRLIYYSQIVNDFQKGDIAEGYSVSREKKESFPLTVTSAQKNPTAFYLCASSIVAGNTDTQYFGPGTRLTVL.

This clonotype was found a few times. The CDR3 protein is CASSVDGGSEYF. CDR3 coding DNA: TGTGCCAGCAGCGTAGATGGGGGGTCCGAGTACTTC. This chain links TRBV9 with TRBJ2-7; perhaps TRBD2 as D (6 bases). V was trimmed by 0 bases and J by 11 bases, leaving 12 bases between them. The germline V gene encodes CDR1 SGDLS and CDR2 YYNGEE. The CDR3 runs to 12 residues.

This clonotype was seen repeatedly, ten times or more. The V and J genes are TRBV20-1 and TRBJ1-1; 7 bases line up with TRBD1. The CDR3 has 12 residues. The germline gives CDR1 DFQATT, CDR2 SNEGSKA (reference sequence). The CDR3 reads CFQGGGNTEAFF. CDR3 nucleotides: TGCTTTCAGGGGGGGGGGAACACTGAAGCTTTCTTT.

This clonotype was counted at least ten times. The V call is TRBV28, the J call TRBJ1-2; no firm D call. This CDR3 contains 13 residues. V lost 5 bases to trimming and J lost 8 bases, with 15 bases between them. Germline loops: CDR1 MDHEN, CDR2 SYDVKM. DNA for the CDR3: TGTGCCAGCAGTCTCCCCGATTGGCGGGGCTACACCTTC. This sequence encodes CASSLPDWRGYTF.

This clonotype was picked up many times. The V gene is TRBV19, the J gene TRBJ1-5; a weak D match, TRBD1 (5 bases). Trimming removed 7 bases from V and 2 bases from J, with 15 bases in between. Germline V gene data show CDR1 as LNHDA and CDR2 as SQIVND (reference sequence). This CDR3 is 15 amino acids long. This chain's CDR3 is CASTEEGSGNQPQHF. The CDR3 DNA sequence: TGTGCCAGTACCGAGGAGGGGAGCGGCAATCAGCCCCAGCATTTT.